This TCR beta chain was obtained from a study of CD8+CD57+ T cells in acquired aplastic anemia. Study as a whole: Average DNA yield from sorted CD4+ and CD8+ cells was around 3 ug.

Genomic DNA served as template for TCR beta VDJ and CDR3 profiling. One entry per CDR3 protein, called by TCRdb with MiXCR from the reads. The data hold hundreds of thousands of distinct CDR3 sequences, with about 56% observed a single time. The length of the CDR3 is 13 residues. V was trimmed by 5 bases and J by 8 bases, leaving 10 bases between them. CDR1 and CDR2 from the germline V gene are MNHEY and SVGAGI. This clonotype was sampled from a human donor with severe aplastic anemia or a healthy control (not recorded which). Material for sequencing was sorted CD4+, CD8+, or CD8+CD57+ T cells (not recorded which) from PBMCs. V gene TRBV6-5 combines with J gene TRBJ1-6; D call uncertain. The CDR3 is CASSPVSDSPLHF. For the CDR3, the DNA is TGTGCCAGCAGTCCTGTCTCGGATTCACCCCTCCACTTT.